This TCR beta chain emerged from a study of T-cell reconstitution after alpha-beta-depleted transplantation in children. The TCRbeta library incorporated unique molecular identifiers. TCRdb itself ran the PCR reads through MiXCR, one entry per CDR3 protein. The sample carries around 680,000 distinct CDR3 sequences, around a sixth recorded once. This clonotype was seen more than once but under ten times. The CDR3 runs 13 residues. V was shortened by 2 bases and J by 2 bases, with 6 bases between the two germline ends. Germline V CDR1 and CDR2: SGHVS, FNYEAQ. V usage is TRBV7-6 and J usage is TRBJ2-5; D gene uncertain. The TCR was taken from a human donor who donated a stem cell graft to a child with acute myeloid leukemia. The source material was PBMCs from the stem cell graft donor, sampled from the stem cell graft. The CDR3 here is CASSLYEQETQYF. The DNA for the CDR3 is TGTGCCAGCAGCTTATACGAGCAAGAGACCCAGTACTTC.